This section outlines one TCR beta chain sequence together with its context. Source study methods: Reference gene primer amplification gave nucleated cell count estimates. Assay used: immunoSEQ multiplex PCR; TCRdb lists only in-frame clones, some missing. That table is the source of V, J and clone size, and D and trimming were worked out from the DNA. The sample lists 150,000 to 200,000 clones; less than 85% were seen once. These data originate in a study of blood T cell repertoires in COVID-19. Study as a whole: COVID-19 samples from acute and convalescent phases originated in the United States, Italy and Spain. PBMCs, B-cell-depleted T cells, or T cells provided the cDNA or gDNA that made up the material.

Trimming removed 10 bases at V and 5 bases at J, with 20 bases between. The CDR3 consists of 15 residues. CDR1 is MNHEY and CDR2 is SMNVEV in the germline V gene (reference sequence). The gene calls are TRBV27 and TRBJ1-4; no definite D call. The sequencing input was peripheral blood. This receptor was taken from a woman of 80 years or more with active or convalescent COVID-19. CDR3 sequence: CATRTGRAQNEKLFF. Written as DNA, the CDR3 is TGTGCCACCAGAACCGGGAGGGCCCAGAATGAAAAACTGTTTTTT.